This T cell receptor (beta chain) is drawn from a study of beta chain features in type 1 diabetes (dated by TCRdb to the late 2010s). Concerning the study at large: Patients and healthy donors did not differ in mean age, gender distribution, total cell number or subset yield. A total of under 120,000,000 sorted cells were examined across all samples, and RNA yield correlated strongly with the number of cells per subset. Naive and central memory subsets were obtained from all 30 or so donors, but regulatory and stem cell-like memory subsets were isolated from only 8 patients and roughly 8 healthy donors. The study compared the TCRB repertoires of sorted circulating CD4+ T cell subsets in recently diagnosed type 1 diabetes patients with those in matched healthy donors.

The entire isolated RNA was reverse transcribed using the High Capacity cDNA Reverse Transcription Kit, and thus expressed TCRB transcripts were sequenced. Naive, central memory and regulatory T cell samples underwent deep immunoSEQ sequencing, averaging around 4 million total reads per sample. After sorted cells were lysed in RLT buffer, RNA was extracted with DNase-treated RNeasy Micro or Mini kits, with the choice depending on cell number. Each cell subset was processed separately to prevent cross-contamination, with patient and healthy donor samples processed together. The immunoSEQ multiplex PCR was used to amplify TCRB sequences from cDNA, generating 87-bp fragments that spanned the CDR3 region. The amplicons were sequenced using the Illumina HiSeq platform. On the authors' methods: PCR bias was corrected computationally using synthetic template baselines, and reads within Hamming distance 2 were collapsed, with unmergeable singletons discarded. Reads were aligned against IMGT so that V, D and J genes, CDR3 length and insertions or deletions at six rearrangement sites could be assigned. Clonotype counts were normalized to sorted cell number within each subset before computing true diversity and Gini coefficients with the tcR R package. Repertoire sharing was quantified using the overlap coefficient calculated on TCRB nucleotide sequences. As a proxy for the pre-selection repertoire, out-of-frame TCRB sequences from naive cells were analyzed. TCRdb stores this immuneACCESS table with in-frame sequences only. Part of the clones is absent; in the studies checked, under half of the shortfall reflects unresolved V genes, and no reason is known for the rest. D and trimming come from the DNA, and the V and J calls and clone size come from that table. Counted in this sample were 300,000 to 350,000 clones; 13% of them appeared once. The ten largest clonotypes hold around 0.016% of the sample.

Broad study findings and their caveats: PCR may preferentially amplify shorter templates, but because patient and control samples were amplified and corrected together, any resulting skew would affect both groups equally. Type 1 diabetes patients showed a moderate but significant shortening of TCRB CDR3 length in all four CD4+ subsets. Patients with type 1 diabetes made fewer insertions and deleted more nucleotides at VDJ recombination sites, implying thymic rearrangement abnormalities. Because cDNA rather than genomic DNA was sequenced, highly expressing activated cells could have been over-represented, although no difference in activation and CD3 levels was found between groups. Naive, central memory and regulatory TCRB repertoires appeared more similar among patients than among healthy donors. Only small numbers of individuals were included in the HLA sub-analyses, which left unresolved whether HLA type had any influence on TCRB rearrangement.

From each donor, a single peripheral blood sample of 100 to 150 mL on average was drawn into heparinised tubes. A BD FACSAria II and a panel including CD45RO, CCR7, CD25, CD127, CD95 and CD27 were used to sort naive, central memory, regulatory and stem cell-like memory CD4+ T cells. Purity was above 95% for every sorted population. PBMCs were isolated right away by Lymphoprep density gradient centrifugation and were stained directly, without culture. To minimize batch effects, samples were stained and sorted in pairs, one healthy donor with one patient per experiment. Concerning this clone: Its antigen remains undetermined. No base quality information exists; no much larger clone differs at one position.

Sequences were obtained from naive CD4+ T cells from blood. This specimen's cell subset or site label, interpreted: true naive CD4+ T cells. This clonotype was sampled from a woman younger than 35 with type 1 diabetes.

The sequence in DNA is TGCAGCGCATACAGGGTAAATCAGCCCCAGCATTTT. Translated, this is CSAYRVNQPQHF. This receptor chain uses TRBV29-1 and TRBJ1-5; a tentative D match to TRBD1 spans 6 bases. V was cut back by 7 bases and J by 4 bases, leaving a gap of 11 bases between them. The CDR3 goes from the cysteine to the phenylalanine over 12 residues. CDR3 DNA is the only sequence kept; it has 36 bases, read in frame from the first base. CDR1 and CDR2, per the germline V gene, are SQVTM and ANQGSEA.